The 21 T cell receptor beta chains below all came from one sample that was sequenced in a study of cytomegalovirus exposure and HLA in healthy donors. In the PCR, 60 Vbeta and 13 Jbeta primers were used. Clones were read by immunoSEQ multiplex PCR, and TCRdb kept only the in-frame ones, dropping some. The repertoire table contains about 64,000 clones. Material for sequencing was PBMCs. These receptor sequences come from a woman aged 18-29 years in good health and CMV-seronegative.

The CDR3 DNA reads as TGTGCCTGGAGTGTACAGGGGACCTACGAGCAGTACTTC. Protein: CAWSVQGTYEQYF. The chain combines TRBV30 with TRBJ2-7; TRBD1 aligns across 7 bases. CDR3 length equals 13 residues. Germline-derived CDR1 and CDR2 are GTSNPN and SVGIG (reference sequence). V was clipped by 0 bases and J by 2 bases; unmatched bases: 1.

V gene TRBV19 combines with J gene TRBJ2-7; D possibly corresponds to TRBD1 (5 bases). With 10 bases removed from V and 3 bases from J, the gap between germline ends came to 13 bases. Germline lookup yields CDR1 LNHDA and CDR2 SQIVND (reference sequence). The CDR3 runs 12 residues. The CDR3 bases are TGTGCCACTAGGAGCAGGGTCTACGAGCAGTACTTC. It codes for CATRSRVYEQYF.

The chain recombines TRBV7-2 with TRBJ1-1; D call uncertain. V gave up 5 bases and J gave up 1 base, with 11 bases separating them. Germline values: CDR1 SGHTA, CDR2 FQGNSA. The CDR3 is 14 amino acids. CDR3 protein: CASSTMISNTEAFF. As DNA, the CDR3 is TGTGCCAGCAGCACAATGATCTCGAACACTGAAGCTTTCTTT. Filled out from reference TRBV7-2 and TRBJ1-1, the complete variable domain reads GAGVSQSPSNKVTEKGKDVELRCDPISGHTALYWYRQSLGQGLEFLIYFQGNSAPDKSGLPSDRFSAERTGGSVSTLTIQRTQQEDSAVYLCASSTMISNTEAFFGQGTRLTVV.

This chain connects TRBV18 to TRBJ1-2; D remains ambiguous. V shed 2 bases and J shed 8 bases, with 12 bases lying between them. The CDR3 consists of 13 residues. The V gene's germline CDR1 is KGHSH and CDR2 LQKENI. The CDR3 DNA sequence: TGTGCCAGCTCACCAAGCGATACAAGAGGCTACACCTTC. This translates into CASSPSDTRGYTF.

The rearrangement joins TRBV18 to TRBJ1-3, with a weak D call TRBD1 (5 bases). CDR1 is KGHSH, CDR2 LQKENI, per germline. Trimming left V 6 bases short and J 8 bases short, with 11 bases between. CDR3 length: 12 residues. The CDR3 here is CASSPGGHTIYF. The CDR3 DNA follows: TGTGCCAGCTCCCCCGGGGGTCACACCATATATTTT.

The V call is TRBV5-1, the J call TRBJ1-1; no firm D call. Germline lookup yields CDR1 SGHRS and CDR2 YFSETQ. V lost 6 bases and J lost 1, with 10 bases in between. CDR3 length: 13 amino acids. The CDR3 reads CASKEPGNTEAFF. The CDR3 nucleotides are TGCGCCAGCAAGGAACCAGGGAACACTGAAGCTTTCTTT.

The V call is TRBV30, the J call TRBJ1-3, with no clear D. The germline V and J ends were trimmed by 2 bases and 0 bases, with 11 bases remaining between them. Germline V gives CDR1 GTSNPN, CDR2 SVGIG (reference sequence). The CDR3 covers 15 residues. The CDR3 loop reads CAWSPRLSSGNTIYF. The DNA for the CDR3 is TGTGCCTGGAGTCCCCGACTGAGCTCTGGAAACACCATATATTTT.

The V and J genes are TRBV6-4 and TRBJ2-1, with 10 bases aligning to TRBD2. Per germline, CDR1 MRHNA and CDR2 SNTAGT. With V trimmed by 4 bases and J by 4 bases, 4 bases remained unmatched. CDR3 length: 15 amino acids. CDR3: CASSVGGLAYNEQFF. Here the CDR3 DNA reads TGTGCCAGCAGTGTAGGGGGACTAGCGTACAATGAGCAGTTCTTC.

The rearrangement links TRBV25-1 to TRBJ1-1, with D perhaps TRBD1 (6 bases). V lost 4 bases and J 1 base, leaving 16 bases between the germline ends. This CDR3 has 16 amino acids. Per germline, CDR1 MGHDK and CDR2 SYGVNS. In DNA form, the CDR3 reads TGTGCCAGCAGTGTTACAGGGCTCGAAGGGAACACTGAAGCTTTCTTT. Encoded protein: CASSVTGLEGNTEAFF.

CDR3 amino acids: CASSVEPGSRETQYF. The CDR3 region has the DNA TGTGCCAGCAGCGTAGAACCCGGTTCCCGGGAGACCCAGTACTTC. The chain employs TRBV9 and TRBJ2-5; D remains unclear. This CDR3 spans 15 amino acids. Germline values: CDR1 SGDLS, CDR2 YYNGEE. The V and J ends lost 0 bases and 5 bases respectively, with 14 bases between them. Supplemented by reference TRBV9 and TRBJ2-5, the full variable domain reads DSGVTQTPKHLITATGQRVTLRCSPRSGDLSVYWYQQSLDQGLQFLIQYYNGEERAKGNILERFSAQQFPDLHSELNLSSLELGDSALYFCASSVEPGSRETQYFGPGTRLLVL.

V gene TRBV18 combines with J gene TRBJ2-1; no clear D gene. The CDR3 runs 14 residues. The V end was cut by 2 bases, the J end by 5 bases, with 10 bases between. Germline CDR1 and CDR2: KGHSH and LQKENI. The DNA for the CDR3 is TGTGCCAGCTCACCAAGGCAGGCCGACAATGAGCAGTTCTTC. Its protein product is CASSPRQADNEQFF.

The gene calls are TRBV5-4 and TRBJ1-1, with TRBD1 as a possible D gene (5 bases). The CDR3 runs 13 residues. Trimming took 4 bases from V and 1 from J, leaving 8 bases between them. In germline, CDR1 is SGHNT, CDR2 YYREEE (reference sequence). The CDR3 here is CASSLRGNTEAFF. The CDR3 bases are TGTGCCAGCAGCCTAAGGGGGAACACTGAAGCTTTCTTT. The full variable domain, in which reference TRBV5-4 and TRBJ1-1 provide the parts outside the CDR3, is ETGVTQSPTHLIKTRGQQVTLRCSSQSGHNTVSWYQQALGQGPQFIFQYYREEENGRGNFPPRFSGLQFPNYSSELNVNALELDDSALYLCASSLRGNTEAFFGQGTRLTVV.

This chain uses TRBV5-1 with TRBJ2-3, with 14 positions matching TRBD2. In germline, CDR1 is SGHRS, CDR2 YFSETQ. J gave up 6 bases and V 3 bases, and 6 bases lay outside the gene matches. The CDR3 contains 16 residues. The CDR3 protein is CASSSGTSGGRDTQYF. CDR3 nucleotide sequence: TGCGCCAGCAGCTCGGGGACTAGCGGGGGACGTGATACGCAGTATTTT. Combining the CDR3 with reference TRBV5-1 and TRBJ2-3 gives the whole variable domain KAGVTQTPRYLIKTRGQQVTLSCSPISGHRSVSWYQQTPGQGLQFLFEYFSETQRNKGNFPGRFSGRQFSNSRSEMNVSTLELGDSALYLCASSSGTSGGRDTQYFGPGTRLTVL.

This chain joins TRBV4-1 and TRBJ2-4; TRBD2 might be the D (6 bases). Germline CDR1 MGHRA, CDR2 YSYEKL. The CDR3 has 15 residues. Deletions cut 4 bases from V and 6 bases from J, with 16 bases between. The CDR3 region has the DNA TGCGCCAGCAGCCCATTGTGGCGGGACCTAAACATTCAGTACTTC. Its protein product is CASSPLWRDLNIQYF.

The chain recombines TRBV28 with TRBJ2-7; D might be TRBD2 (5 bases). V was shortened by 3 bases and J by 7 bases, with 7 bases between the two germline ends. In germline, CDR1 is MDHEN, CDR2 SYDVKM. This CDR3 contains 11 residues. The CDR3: CASSFRGEQYF. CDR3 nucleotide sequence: TGTGCCAGCAGTTTCCGGGGTGAGCAGTACTTC.

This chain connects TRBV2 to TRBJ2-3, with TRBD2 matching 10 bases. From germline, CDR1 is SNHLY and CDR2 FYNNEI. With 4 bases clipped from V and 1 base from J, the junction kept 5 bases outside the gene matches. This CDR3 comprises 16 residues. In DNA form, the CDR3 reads TGTGCCAGCAGTGTGGCGACTAGCGGGCGCACAGATACGCAGTATTTT. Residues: CASSVATSGRTDTQYF.

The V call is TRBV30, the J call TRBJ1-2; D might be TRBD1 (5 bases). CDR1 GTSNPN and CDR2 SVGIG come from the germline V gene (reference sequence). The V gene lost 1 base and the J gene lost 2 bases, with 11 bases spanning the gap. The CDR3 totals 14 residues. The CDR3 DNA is TGTGCCTGGAGTGGGGGCAGAAACAACTATGGCTACACCTTC. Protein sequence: CAWSGGRNNYGYTF.

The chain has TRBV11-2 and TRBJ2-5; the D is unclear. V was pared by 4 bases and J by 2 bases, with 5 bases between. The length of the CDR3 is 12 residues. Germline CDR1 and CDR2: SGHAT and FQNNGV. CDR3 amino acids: CASSSLQETQYF. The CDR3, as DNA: TGTGCCAGCAGCTCTCTTCAAGAGACCCAGTACTTC.

The CDR3 region is CASSVDRDRVSGGYTF. DNA for the CDR3: TGTGCCAGCAGCGTCGACCGGGACAGGGTATCCGGTGGCTACACCTTC. The V call is TRBV9, the J call TRBJ1-2, with 9 bases fitting TRBD1. The CDR3 contains 16 residues. CDR1 and CDR2 (germline): SGDLS, YYNGEE. With 2 bases clipped from V and 7 bases from J, the junction kept 12 bases outside the gene matches.

CDR3 region: CSVAVGELGQPQHF. DNA for the CDR3: TGCAGCGTCGCCGTCGGGGAATTAGGTCAGCCCCAGCATTTT. The chain combines TRBV29-1 with TRBJ1-5, with D hard to call. Germline loops: CDR1 SQVTM, CDR2 ANQGSEA. Trimming cost V 6 bases and J 6 bases, with 18 bases left between them. This CDR3 contains 14 residues.

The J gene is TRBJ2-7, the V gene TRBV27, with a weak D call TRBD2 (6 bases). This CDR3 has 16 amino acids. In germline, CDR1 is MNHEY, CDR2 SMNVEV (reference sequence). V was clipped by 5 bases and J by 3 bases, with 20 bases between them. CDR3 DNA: TGTGCCAGCAGTCAGACCCCCGGGAGCGACCTCTACGAGCAGTACTTC. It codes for CASSQTPGSDLYEQYF.